Included here is one T cell receptor beta chain sequence, with context. What it binds is not known. Deep level was the assay's run setting. Clones were read by immunoSEQ multiplex PCR, and TCRdb kept only the in-frame ones, dropping some. The sample yields around 2.1 million clones, around 93% seen once. This entry is derived from a study of shared clonotypes between healthy human individuals. Naive CD8 cells lacked CD45RO, underwent positive selection for CCR7 and left out terminally differentiated effector memory CD45RA+ cells. There are 14 residues in the CDR3. Germline V gene sequence: CDR1 SGHRS, CDR2 YFSETQ. With 3 bases clipped from V and 2 bases from J, the junction kept 5 bases outside the gene matches. Overall study findings and caveats: A reduction in generation probabilities was seen for non-shared clonotypes relative to those shared by all four donors.

Material for sequencing was naive CD8+ T cells from PBMCs. This clonotype was obtained from a man between 18 and 29 years old in good health. Some clones in this sample may be carry-over from other donors' samples. This sequence joins TRBV5-1 and TRBJ2-7; 7 nucleotides agree with TRBD2. CDR3 nucleotides: TGCGCCAGCAGCTCGTGGGGGGGGACCTACGAGCAGTACTTC. Translated, it gives CASSSWGGTYEQYF.